This T cell receptor beta chain was observed in a study of blood T cell repertoires in COVID-19. In this sample, this clone turned up a few times. Original data processing: Nucleated cell counts were estimated from reference gene primer amplification. Produced via immunoSEQ multiplex PCR; TCRdb's table is partial and in-frame only. The V and J calls and clone size come from that table; D and trimming were worked out from the DNA. The sample has about 70,000 clones; 60% to 80% are singletons. The V gene's germline CDR1 is SGDLS and CDR2 YYNGEE. V lost 0 bases and J lost 1, with 16 bases in between. The CDR3 totals 17 residues.

The receptor's source is a woman in her sixties with acute or convalescent COVID-19. Input material: peripheral blood. This chain uses TRBV9 with TRBJ1-2, with unresolved D. This CDR3 is CASSVGLSGEINYGYTF. The CDR3 region has the DNA TGTGCCAGCAGCGTAGGGCTCTCGGGAGAAATTAACTATGGCTACACCTTC.